This TCR beta chain came from a study of blood T cells in healthy people across ages. Isolation of PBMCs gave at least 7 million cells per sample. Through a sample-barcoded 5' primer and a J-beta primer mix, a second PCR was run for about 7 to 12 cycles. Each of the samples gave a minimum of 2.5 million paired-end reads that contained CDR3. TCRdb re-called the 5' RACE reads with MiXCR, one entry per CDR3 protein. The sample shows roughly 700,000 distinct CDR3 sequences, just under 25% of them seen only once. The germline V gene encodes CDR1 LGHDT and CDR2 YNNKEL (reference sequence). The CDR3 contains 17 residues. V lost 5 bases and J lost 6; bases outside the gene matches: 17. These data also featured in a second study, about T cells of mothers and their children.

The chain carries TRBV3-1 and TRBJ2-7, with 9 positions matching TRBD2. What was sequenced was blood. The TCR comes from a boy between 10 and 17 years old in good health. The CDR3 is CASSMTPRREGLIEQYF. The CDR3 DNA reads as TGTGCCAGCAGCATGACCCCCAGGCGGGAGGGCCTAATCGAGCAGTACTTC.